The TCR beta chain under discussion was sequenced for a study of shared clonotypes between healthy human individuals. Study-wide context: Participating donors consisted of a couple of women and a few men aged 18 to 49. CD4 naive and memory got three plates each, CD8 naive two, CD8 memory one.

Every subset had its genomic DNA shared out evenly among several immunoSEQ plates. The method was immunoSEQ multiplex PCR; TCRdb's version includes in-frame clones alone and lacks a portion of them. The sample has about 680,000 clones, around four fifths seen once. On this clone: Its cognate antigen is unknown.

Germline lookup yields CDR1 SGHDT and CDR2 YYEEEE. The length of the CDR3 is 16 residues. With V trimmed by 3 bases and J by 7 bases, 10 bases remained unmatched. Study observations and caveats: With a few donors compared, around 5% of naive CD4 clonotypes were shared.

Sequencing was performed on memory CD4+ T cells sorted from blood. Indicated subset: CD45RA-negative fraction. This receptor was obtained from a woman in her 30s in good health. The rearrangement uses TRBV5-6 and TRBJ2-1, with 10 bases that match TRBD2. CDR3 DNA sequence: TGTGCCAGCAGCTGGATAGCGGGGGGCCGATCAAATGAGCAGTTCTTC. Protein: CASSWIAGGRSNEQFF.